Below, 23 T cell receptor beta chains from the same sample are listed, as sequenced in a study of blood T cell repertoires in COVID-19. Sequencing was performed with immunoSEQ multiplex PCR; in TCRdb, only in-frame clones are kept and a portion is missing. The sample shows 150,000 to 200,000 clones, over 85% of them seen only once. Material for sequencing was peripheral blood. The source is a woman in her fifties or sixties with acute or convalescent COVID-19.

The chain employs TRBV11-2 and TRBJ1-1; 9 nucleotides agree with TRBD1. Germline CDR1 SGHAT, CDR2 FQNNGV. This CDR3 region has 16 residues. Germline trimming cut 5 bases from V and 5 bases from J; bases unmatched to any gene: 12. The CDR3 reads CASSPGTGTGWTEAFF. CDR3 nucleotides: TGTGCCAGCAGCCCGGGCACCGGGACAGGGTGGACTGAAGCTTTCTTT.

The rearrangement links TRBV30 to TRBJ1-2, with 11 bases fitting TRBD1. Germline CDR1 GTSNPN, CDR2 SVGIG (reference sequence). This CDR3 has 15 residues. J lost 8 bases, V lost 5 bases, and 13 bases had no gene match. The CDR3: CAWRSGTGGIWGYTF. As DNA, the CDR3 is TGTGCCTGGCGGTCCGGGACAGGGGGGATCTGGGGCTACACCTTC.

The chain joins TRBV29-1 to TRBJ1-3; maybe TRBD1 (6 bases). The germline V and J ends were trimmed by 7 bases and 0 bases, with 16 bases remaining between them. CDR1 is SQVTM and CDR2 is ANQGSEA in the germline V gene. This CDR3 has 15 amino acids. The CDR3 DNA is TGCAGCGCCTCTGGGACATCCTCCTCTGGAAACACCATATATTTT. It codes for CSASGTSSSGNTIYF.

This clone came up a few times. The CDR3 DNA follows: TGTGCCAGCAGCCAATTGCAGGGCACCTACGAGCAGTACTTC. Translating gives CASSQLQGTYEQYF. The V and J genes are TRBV3-1 (or the pseudogene TRBV3-2) and TRBJ2-7, with D possibly being TRBD1 (5 bases). Germline V gives CDR1 LGHDT, CDR2 YNNKEL (reference sequence). Trimming stripped 2 bases from V and 2 bases from J, with 10 bases between. This CDR3 has 14 amino acids.

V usage is TRBV7-6 and J usage is TRBJ2-7; 9 positions match TRBD1. The V segment lost 5 bases and the J segment 3 bases; nucleotides outside the gene matches: 11. The germline V gene encodes CDR1 SGHVS and CDR2 FNYEAQ. The CDR3 has 16 amino acids. CDR3 sequence reads: CASSPTRRTGDYEQYF. CDR3 nucleotides: TGTGCCAGCAGCCCTACTCGACGGACAGGGGACTACGAGCAGTACTTC.

As DNA, the CDR3 is TGTGCCAGCCAGGTACAGATGAACACTGAAGCTTTCTTT. It specifies CASQVQMNTEAFF. The chain couples TRBV2 to TRBJ1-1, with D unclear. The germline CDR1 and CDR2 sequences are SNHLY and FYNNEI. CDR3 size: 13 residues. V was pared by 8 bases and J by 0 bases, with 10 bases between.

This chain connects TRBV28 to TRBJ1-2; TRBD1 is a possible D gene (6 bases). The CDR3 is made up of 14 amino acids. Between the trimmed V and J ends, which lost 2 bases and 3 bases, there was a span of 10 bases. Germline CDR1 MDHEN, CDR2 SYDVKM. In nucleotides, the CDR3 is TGTGCCAGCAGTTTAAAGGGGGTATACTATGGCTACACCTTC. It translates to CASSLKGVYYGYTF.

CDR3 protein: CASSLGTGFTDTQYF. CDR3 DNA sequence: TGTGCCAGCAGCCTCGGGACAGGATTCACAGATACGCAGTATTTT. The chain links TRBV7-2 to TRBJ2-3; 8 bases fit TRBD1. The length of the CDR3 is 15 residues. Germline trimming cut 5 bases from V and 2 bases from J; bases unmatched to any gene: 6. Germline V CDR1 and CDR2: SGHTA, FQGNSA.

This clone was counted between two and nine times. The gene calls are TRBV7-9 and TRBJ2-7, with 7 bases fitting TRBD1. This CDR3 spans 15 amino acids. With V trimmed by 5 bases and J by 3 bases, 10 bases remained unmatched. Germline V gene data show CDR1 as SEHNR and CDR2 as FQNEAQ (reference sequence). Written as DNA, the CDR3 is TGTGCCAGCAGCGCAACAGGGGCGCCCCTCTACGAGCAGTACTTC. It yields the protein CASSATGAPLYEQYF.

The genes are TRBV28 and TRBJ2-1; 7 nucleotides agree with TRBD2. With V trimmed by 2 bases and J by 8 bases, 12 bases remained unmatched. In germline, CDR1 is MDHEN, CDR2 SYDVKM. This CDR3 comprises 16 residues. The CDR3 coding sequence is TGTGCCAGCAGTTTAAGGAGGGAGGGCCAAGAATATGAGCAGTTCTTC. Translating gives CASSLRREGQEYEQFF. Together with reference TRBV28 and TRBJ2-1, the CDR3 gives the full variable domain: DVKVTQSSRYLVKRTGEKVFLECVQDMDHENMFWYRQDPGLGLRLIYFSYDVKMKEKGDIPEGYSVSREKKERFSLILESASTNQTSMYLCASSLRREGQEYEQFFGPGTRLTVL.

The chain employs TRBV7-9 and TRBJ2-7; D unclear. The V gene lost 9 bases and the J gene lost 2 bases, with 11 bases spanning the gap. Per the germline V gene, CDR1 is SEHNR and CDR2 is FQNEAQ (reference sequence). This CDR3 is 12 amino acids long. The CDR3 here is CASSELTYEQYF. DNA for the CDR3: TGTGCCAGTTCCGAGCTTACCTACGAGCAGTACTTC.

This chain connects TRBV19 to TRBJ2-1; 8 nucleotides agree with TRBD1. The CDR3 runs 15 residues. Germline V CDR1 and CDR2: LNHDA, SQIVND (reference sequence). Trimming removed 3 bases from V and 2 bases from J; junction bases left unmatched: 3. In nucleotides, the CDR3 is TGTGCCAGTAGTATTTCGACAGGGGCCTACAATGAGCAGTTCTTC. It encodes CASSISTGAYNEQFF.

The genes are TRBV7-9 and TRBJ1-5; TRBD1 matches 7 bases. Germline V gene lookup returns CDR1 SEHNR and CDR2 FQNEAQ (reference sequence). Unmatched junction bases numbered 6, after V lost 5 bases and J lost 5 bases. The CDR3 is 14 amino acids. The CDR3 sequence: CASSPGTDDQPQHF. CDR3 in DNA: TGTGCCAGCAGCCCAGGGACAGACGATCAGCCCCAGCATTTT.

The chain couples TRBV2 to TRBJ1-4, with D perhaps matching TRBD1 (5 bases). The length of the CDR3 is 18 residues. The V gene's germline CDR1 is SNHLY and CDR2 FYNNEI. V was shortened by 5 bases and J by 3 bases, with 22 bases between the two germline ends. CDR3 sequence reads: CASSNGGNSVGANEKLFF. The CDR3 DNA is TGTGCCAGCAGTAACGGGGGGAATTCGGTCGGTGCTAATGAAAAACTGTTTTTT.

J is TRBJ2-2 and V is TRBV2; possibly TRBD2 for D (6 bases). The germline V and J ends were trimmed by 5 bases and 5 bases, with 15 bases remaining between them. CDR3 length equals 15 residues. In germline, CDR1 is SNHLY, CDR2 FYNNEI. The CDR3 loop is CASSRGGGRTGELFF. Written as DNA, the CDR3 is TGTGCCAGCAGTAGGGGAGGAGGACGGACCGGGGAGCTGTTTTTT.

This chain links TRBV7-2 with TRBJ2-3; TRBD2 matches 11 bases. J gave up 1 base and V 5 bases, and 5 bases lay outside the gene matches. The CDR3 is made up of 16 amino acids. Per germline, CDR1 SGHTA and CDR2 FQGNSA. CDR3 residues: CASSINSGGGTDTQYF. As DNA, the CDR3 is TGTGCCAGCAGCATCAATAGCGGGGGGGGCACAGATACGCAGTATTTT.

The chain employs TRBV10-1 and TRBJ1-5, with TRBD1 matching 8 bases. Looked up from germline, CDR1 is WNHNN and CDR2 is SYGVQD (reference sequence). V was clipped by 8 bases and J by 4 bases; unmatched bases: 4. The CDR3 extends over 13 amino acids. In nucleotides, the CDR3 is TGCGCCAGCTCAGGGGGCCCTAATCAGCCCCAGCATTTT. The encoded protein is CASSGGPNQPQHF.

The rearrangement links TRBV5-5 to TRBJ1-1, with 9 bases fitting TRBD1. Unmatched junction bases numbered 4, after V lost 2 bases and J lost 5 bases. This CDR3 has 14 amino acids. Looked up from germline, CDR1 is SGHKS and CDR2 is YYEKEE (reference sequence). The chain's CDR3 is CASSLFDRGTEAFF. For the CDR3, the DNA is TGTGCCAGCAGCTTATTCGACAGGGGGACTGAAGCTTTCTTT.

The chain employs TRBV6-6 and TRBJ1-2, with D possibly being TRBD1 (5 bases). Between the trimmed V and J ends, which lost 5 bases and 6 bases, there was a span of 19 bases. The CDR3 extends over 15 amino acids. Germline V CDR1 and CDR2: MNHNY, SVGAGI (reference sequence). CDR3 DNA: TGTGCCAGCAGTCCTTTAACAGGATCCCCAAATGGCTACACCTTC. Translating it yields CASSPLTGSPNGYTF.

V usage is TRBV7-9 and J usage is TRBJ1-6; D remains unclear. V gave up 1 base and J gave up 7 bases, with 8 bases separating them. In germline, CDR1 is SEHNR, CDR2 FQNEAQ (reference sequence). The CDR3 is 14 residues long. This chain's CDR3 is CASSLVRVNSPLHF. The DNA for the CDR3 is TGTGCCAGCAGCTTAGTACGGGTAAATTCACCCCTCCACTTT.

The CDR3 sequence is CASSKSLGDQPQHF. The CDR3 DNA reads TGTGCCAGCAGCAAAAGTTTAGGGGATCAGCCCCAGCATTTT. The chain couples TRBV21-1 to TRBJ1-5; the DNA was not compared with TRBD1, the D call given in the table. TRBV21-1 is classified as a pseudogene. The CDR3 totals 14 residues.

J is TRBJ2-1 and V is TRBV28; the D gene is possibly TRBD1 (6 bases). CDR3 length: 13 residues. Per the germline V gene, CDR1 is MDHEN and CDR2 is SYDVKM. Trimming removed 2 bases from V and 8 bases from J, with 10 bases in between. The CDR3 region is CASSLLHRDEQFF. CDR3 DNA sequence: TGTGCCAGCAGTTTACTCCACAGGGATGAGCAGTTCTTC.

The chain joins TRBV6-2 or TRBV6-3 to TRBJ1-5; D not resolved. The CDR3 loop spans 13 amino acids. The germline V and J ends were trimmed by 5 bases and 9 bases, with 14 bases remaining between them. Germline V lookup: CDR1 MNHEY, CDR2 SVGEGT. Written as DNA, the CDR3 is TGTGCCAGCAGTACCACCTCCCCGGGGCCCCAGCATTTT. It codes for CASSTTSPGPQHF.